This is a list of T cell receptor beta chains from one sample in a study of cytomegalovirus exposure and HLA in healthy donors. Sequenced by immunoSEQ multiplex PCR; TCRdb stores in-frame clones only, minus some. The sample includes approximately 110,000 clones, roughly 79% of them seen just once. Sequencing was performed on PBMCs. The origin of the receptors is a woman in her fifties or sixties in good health and CMV-seropositive. Both conserved end residues are part of each CDR3. A D gene is named only where the DNA matches it firmly. A clone size is listed for some rows: how often the clone was seen (once, few, many), or a class if it is expanded.

V: TRBV18; size: few; J: TRBJ1-4; D: .; CDR3: CASSPQLRPAATNEKLFF; DNA: TGTGCCAGCTCACCACAGCTGAGGCCCGCCGCAACTAATGAAAAACTGTTTTTT
V: TRBV7-2; size: .; J: TRBJ2-7; D: .; CDR3: CASSLGRVTEYEQYF; DNA: TGTGCCAGCAGCTTAGGGCGGGTTACCGAGTACGAGCAGTACTTC
V: TRBV10-1; size: .; J: TRBJ1-5; D: TRBD1; CDR3: CASSEPLSRHRGKRVQPQHF; DNA: TGCGCCAGCAGTGAGCCGCTGAGTAGGCACAGGGGCAAGAGGGTTCAGCCCCAGCATTTT
V: TRBV18; size: .; J: TRBJ1-2; D: .; CDR3: CASSPLPSRGGDNYGYTF; DNA: TGTGCCAGCTCACCACTCCCAAGCCGCGGAGGGGACAACTATGGCTACACCTTC
V: TRBV7-9; size: .; J: TRBJ2-5; D: TRBD1; CDR3: CASSLGQGVQETQYF; DNA: TGTGCCAGCAGCTTAGGGCAGGGGGTCCAAGAGACCCAGTACTTC
V: TRBV27; size: .; J: TRBJ1-5; D: TRBD1; CDR3: CASSYPTGFGDQPQHF; DNA: TGTGCCAGCAGTTACCCGACAGGGTTTGGGGATCAGCCCCAGCATTTT
V: TRBV14; size: .; J: TRBJ2-2; D: .; CDR3: CASSQDPTGTGELFF; DNA: TGTGCCAGCAGCCAAGACCCGACTGGTACCGGGGAGCTGTTTTTT
V: TRBV7-9; size: few; J: TRBJ2-7; D: .; CDR3: CASSPQGSEQYF; DNA: TGTGCCAGCAGCCCCCAAGGGAGCGAGCAGTACTTC
V: TRBV5-4; size: once; J: TRBJ2-1; D: TRBD2; CDR3: CASSLRRERTYNEQFF; DNA: TGTGCCAGCAGCTTGCGGCGGGAGAGGACCTACAATGAGCAGTTCTTC
V: TRBV6-1; size: .; J: TRBJ2-7; D: .; CDR3: CASSSTGNEQYF; DNA: TGTGCCAGCAGCTCTACAGGGAACGAGCAGTACTTC
V: TRBV5-1; size: .; J: TRBJ2-7; D: .; CDR3: CASSFSGGPSYEQYF; DNA: TGCGCCAGCAGCTTTTCGGGGGGCCCAAGCTACGAGCAGTACTTC
V: TRBV19; size: .; J: TRBJ2-3; D: TRBD2; CDR3: CASSGLAPTDTQYF; DNA: TGTGCCAGTAGCGGACTAGCCCCGACAGATACGCAGTATTTT
V: TRBV9; size: .; J: TRBJ1-5; D: .; CDR3: CASSVGGARNQPQHF; DNA: TGTGCCAGCAGCGTAGGAGGAGCCCGCAATCAGCCCCAGCATTTT
V: TRBV5-1; size: .; J: TRBJ1-1; D: .; CDR3: CASSGGTAAVEAFF; DNA: TGCGCCAGCAGCGGCGGGACTGCCGCCGTCGAAGCTTTCTTT
V: TRBV27; size: .; J: TRBJ1-1; D: TRBD1; CDR3: CASSPWTGMNTEAFF; DNA: TGTGCCAGCAGTCCGTGGACAGGGATGAACACTGAAGCTTTCTTT
V: TRBV13; size: few; J: TRBJ2-1; D: .; CDR3: CASSWFDRRPGNEQFF; DNA: TGTGCCAGCAGTTGGTTCGACCGGAGGCCGGGGAATGAGCAGTTCTTC
V: TRBV14; size: .; J: TRBJ2-6; D: TRBD1; CDR3: CASSQAQGAAGANVLTF; DNA: TGTGCCAGCAGCCAAGCCCAGGGGGCAGCTGGGGCCAACGTCCTGACTTTC
V: TRBV2; size: .; J: TRBJ1-1; D: .; CDR3: CANGDGRTEAFF; DNA: TGTGCCAACGGGGATGGGCGTACTGAAGCTTTCTTT
V: TRBV5-1; size: .; J: TRBJ2-5; D: TRBD2; CDR3: CASSRLAGGHQETQYF; DNA: TGCGCCAGCAGTCGACTAGCGGGAGGGCATCAAGAGACCCAGTACTTC
V: TRBV7-6; size: .; J: TRBJ1-1; D: .; CDR3: CASSFRTDHEAFF; DNA: TGTGCCAGCAGCTTTCGGACAGACCATGAAGCTTTCTTT
V: TRBV6-6; size: .; J: TRBJ2-7; D: .; CDR3: CASSYSDSYEQYF; DNA: TGTGCCAGCAGTTACTCGGACAGCTACGAGCAGTACTTC
V: TRBV10-3; size: .; J: TRBJ2-7; D: .; CDR3: CAISESMGHEQYF; DNA: TGTGCCATCAGTGAGTCAATGGGCCACGAGCAGTACTTC
V: TRBV7-3; size: .; J: TRBJ1-1; D: .; CDR3: CASSPPGRGAGTEAFF; DNA: TGTGCCAGCAGCCCACCGGGTCGGGGGGCAGGAACTGAAGCTTTCTTT
V: TRBV9; size: .; J: TRBJ2-5; D: TRBD1; CDR3: CASSVAGTGEETQYF; DNA: TGTGCCAGCAGCGTGGCCGGGACAGGGGAAGAGACCCAGTACTTC
V: TRBV5-4; size: .; J: TRBJ2-5; D: TRBD1; CDR3: CASSPGTGVSYQETQYF; DNA: TGTGCCAGCAGCCCCGGGACAGGGGTTAGTTACCAAGAGACCCAGTACTTC
V: TRBV6-1; size: .; J: TRBJ1-2; D: .; CDR3: CASSETQTFNYGYTF; DNA: TGTGCCAGCAGTGAAACACAGACCTTTAACTATGGCTACACCTTC
V: TRBV9; size: .; J: TRBJ2-1; D: TRBD2; CDR3: CASSVALPRTSGGAGEQFF; DNA: TGTGCCAGCAGCGTAGCTCTACCTAGGACTAGCGGGGGGGCCGGTGAGCAGTTCTTC
V: TRBV2; size: .; J: TRBJ1-5; D: .; CDR3: CASRGREVGNQPQHF; DNA: TGTGCCAGCAGAGGCAGGGAGGTCGGCAATCAGCCCCAGCATTTT
V: TRBV9; size: .; J: TRBJ2-3; D: .; CDR3: CASSVRGNQADTQYF; DNA: TGTGCCAGCAGCGTGAGGGGGAACCAGGCAGATACGCAGTATTTT
V: TRBV27; size: .; J: TRBJ1-1; D: .; CDR3: CASSLVLGENTEAFF; DNA: TGTGCCAGCAGTTTAGTTTTAGGAGAGAACACTGAAGCTTTCTTT
V: TRBV11-2; size: .; J: TRBJ2-5; D: .; CDR3: CASTFTGGDRETQYF; DNA: TGTGCCAGCACTTTCACGGGGGGGGACAGAGAGACCCAGTACTTC